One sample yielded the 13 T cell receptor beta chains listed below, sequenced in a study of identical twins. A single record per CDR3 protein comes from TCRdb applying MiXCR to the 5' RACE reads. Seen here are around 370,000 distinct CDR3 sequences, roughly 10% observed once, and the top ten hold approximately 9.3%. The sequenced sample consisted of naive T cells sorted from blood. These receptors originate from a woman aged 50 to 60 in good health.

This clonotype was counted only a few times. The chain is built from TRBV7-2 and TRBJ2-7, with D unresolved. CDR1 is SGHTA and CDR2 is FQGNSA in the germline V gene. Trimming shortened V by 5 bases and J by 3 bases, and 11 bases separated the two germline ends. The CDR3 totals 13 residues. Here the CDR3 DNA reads TGTGCCAGCAGCCCCGGAATGGTCTACGAGCAGTACGTC. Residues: CASSPGMVYEQYV.

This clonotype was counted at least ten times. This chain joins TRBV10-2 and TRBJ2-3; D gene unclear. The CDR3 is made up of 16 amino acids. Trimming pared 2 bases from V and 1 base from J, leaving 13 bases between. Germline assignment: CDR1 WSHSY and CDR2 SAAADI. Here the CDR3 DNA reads TGCGCCAGCAGTGAGCCACCTAAGTGGGGCACAGATACGCAGTATTTT. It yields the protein CASSEPPKWGTDTQYF.

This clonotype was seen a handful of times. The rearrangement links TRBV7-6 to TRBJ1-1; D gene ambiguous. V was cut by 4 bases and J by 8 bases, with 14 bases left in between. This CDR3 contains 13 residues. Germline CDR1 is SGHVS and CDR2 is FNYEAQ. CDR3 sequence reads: CASSSDGMVEAFF. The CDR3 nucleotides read TGTGCCAGCAGCTCAGATGGTATGGTGGAAGCTTTCTTT.

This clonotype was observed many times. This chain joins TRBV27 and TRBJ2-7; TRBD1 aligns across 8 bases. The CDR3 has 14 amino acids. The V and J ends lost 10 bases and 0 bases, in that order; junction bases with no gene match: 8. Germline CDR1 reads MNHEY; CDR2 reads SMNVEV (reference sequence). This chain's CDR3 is CAIRRDRFSYEQYF. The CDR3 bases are TGTGCCATTCGCCGGGACAGGTTCTCCTACGAGCAGTACTTC.

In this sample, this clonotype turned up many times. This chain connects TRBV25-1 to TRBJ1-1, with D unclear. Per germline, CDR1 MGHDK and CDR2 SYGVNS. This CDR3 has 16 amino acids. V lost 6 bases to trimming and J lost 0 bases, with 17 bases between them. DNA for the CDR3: TGTGCCAGCAGCCTCAGTCGGGGTGCAGTGAACACTGAAGCTTTCTTT. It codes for CASSLSRGAVNTEAFF.

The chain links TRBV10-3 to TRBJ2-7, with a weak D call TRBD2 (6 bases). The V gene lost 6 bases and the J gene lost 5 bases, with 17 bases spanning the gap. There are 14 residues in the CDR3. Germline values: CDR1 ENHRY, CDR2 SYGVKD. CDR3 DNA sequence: TGTGCCATCAGCGGGGGTCAGGGATTCAACGAGCAGTACTTC. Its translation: CAISGGQGFNEQYF.

The CDR3, as DNA: TGCGCCAGCAGCCGACAGGACTACGAGCAGTACTTC. As protein: CASSRQDYEQYF. The V call is TRBV5-1, the J call TRBJ2-7; D may be TRBD1 (6 bases). Looked up from germline, CDR1 is SGHRS and CDR2 is YFSETQ. CDR3 length: 12 amino acids. Trimming pared 4 bases from V and 3 bases from J, leaving 8 bases between.

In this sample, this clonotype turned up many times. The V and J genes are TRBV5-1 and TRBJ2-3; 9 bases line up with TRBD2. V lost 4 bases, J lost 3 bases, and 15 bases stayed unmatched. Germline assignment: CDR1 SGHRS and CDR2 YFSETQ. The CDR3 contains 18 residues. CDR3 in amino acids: CASSPDLTMAGGTDTQYF. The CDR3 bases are TGCGCCAGCAGCCCCGACTTAACAATGGCGGGAGGGACAGATACGCAGTATTTT.

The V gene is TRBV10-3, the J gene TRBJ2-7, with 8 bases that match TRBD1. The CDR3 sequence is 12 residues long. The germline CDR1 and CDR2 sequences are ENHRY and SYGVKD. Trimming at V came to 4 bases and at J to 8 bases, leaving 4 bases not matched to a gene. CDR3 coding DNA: TGTGCCATCAGTGGAGGGGACAGGAAGCAGTACTTC. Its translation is CAISGGDRKQYF.

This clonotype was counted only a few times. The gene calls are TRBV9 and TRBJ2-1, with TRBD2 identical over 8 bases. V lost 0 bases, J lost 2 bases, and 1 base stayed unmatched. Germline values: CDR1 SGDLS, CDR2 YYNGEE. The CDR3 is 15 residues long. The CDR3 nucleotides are TGTGCCAGCAGCGTAGTGGGACTAGCCTACAATGAGCAGTTCTTC. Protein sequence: CASSVVGLAYNEQFF. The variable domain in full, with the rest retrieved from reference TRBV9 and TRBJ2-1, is DSGVTQTPKHLITATGQRVTLRCSPRSGDLSVYWYQQSLDQGLQFLIQYYNGEERAKGNILERFSAQQFPDLHSELNLSSLELGDSALYFCASSVVGLAYNEQFFGPGTRLTVL.

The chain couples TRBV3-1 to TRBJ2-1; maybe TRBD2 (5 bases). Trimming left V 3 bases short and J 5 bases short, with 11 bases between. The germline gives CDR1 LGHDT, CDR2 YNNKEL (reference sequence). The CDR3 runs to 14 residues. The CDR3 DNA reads TGTGCCAGCAGCCAGAATGGACTTGACAATGAGCAGTTCTTC. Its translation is CASSQNGLDNEQFF.

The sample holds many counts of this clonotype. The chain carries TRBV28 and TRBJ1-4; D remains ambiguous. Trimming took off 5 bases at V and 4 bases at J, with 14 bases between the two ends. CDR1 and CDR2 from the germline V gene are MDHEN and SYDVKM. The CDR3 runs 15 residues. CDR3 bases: TGTGCCAGCAGTCCAAATACCGGAAGTAATGAAAAACTGTTTTTT. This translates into CASSPNTGSNEKLFF.

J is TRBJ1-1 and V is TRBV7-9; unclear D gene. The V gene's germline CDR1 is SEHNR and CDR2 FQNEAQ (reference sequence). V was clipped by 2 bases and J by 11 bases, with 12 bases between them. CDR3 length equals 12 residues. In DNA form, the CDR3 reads TGTGCCAGCAGCTTATTGGGGATGGAGGCTTTCTTT. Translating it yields CASSLLGMEAFF.